The 32 T cell receptor beta chains presented below share a single source sample, sequenced in a study of shared clonotypes between healthy human individuals. Using immunoSEQ multiplex PCR, the repertoire was profiled, and TCRdb retains in-frame clones only, with some absent. The sample consists of some 740,000 clones, 92% of them appearing once. The naive CD8 subset, CD45RO-negative cells positively selected for CCR7, excluded terminally differentiated effector memory CD45RA+ cells. The specimen was naive CD8+ T cells sorted from blood. These receptors were taken from a man aged 25 to 40 in good health.

This clone appeared once. The chain combines TRBV29-1 with TRBJ2-7, with D tentatively TRBD1 (5 bases). Per the germline V gene, CDR1 is SQVTM and CDR2 is ANQGSEA. Trimming removed 5 bases at V and 3 bases at J, with 11 bases between. The length of the CDR3 is 12 residues. This CDR3 reads CSVRLQGYEQYF. The CDR3, as DNA: TGCAGCGTTCGACTCCAGGGCTACGAGCAGTACTTC.

The V and J genes are TRBV18 and TRBJ1-2; D possibly corresponds to TRBD1 (6 bases). V shed 4 bases and J shed 6 bases, with 18 bases lying between them. The CDR3 length is 15 residues. The germline V gene encodes CDR1 KGHSH and CDR2 LQKENI. This chain's CDR3 is CASSQGKGQGHGYTF. The CDR3 bases are TGTGCCAGCTCACAGGGGAAGGGACAAGGACATGGCTACACCTTC.

The V gene is TRBV7-9, the J gene TRBJ2-1, with TRBD2 matching over 16 bases. The CDR3 has 19 residues. Per the germline V gene, CDR1 is SEHNR and CDR2 is FQNEAQ (reference sequence). After removal of 1 base from V and 5 bases from J, the junction contained 8 bases not matched to a gene. In nucleotides, the CDR3 is TGTGCCAGCAGCTTAGGAGGGACTAGCGGGAGGGCCTCGAACAATGAGCAGTTCTTC. Translating it yields CASSLGGTSGRASNNEQFF.

The V gene is TRBV4-3, the J gene TRBJ2-7, with no clear D. The germline V gene encodes CDR1 LGHNA and CDR2 YSLEER. The CDR3 sequence is 13 residues long. V dropped 4 bases and J dropped 3 bases, with 10 bases sitting between them. CDR3 nucleotide sequence: TGCGCCAGCAGCCCAAAACTTGGCTACGAGCAGTACTTC. As protein: CASSPKLGYEQYF.

V gene TRBV5-1 combines with J gene TRBJ1-2; D unresolved. Germline-derived CDR1 and CDR2 are SGHRS and YFSETQ. Trimming removed 3 bases from V and 4 bases from J, with 13 bases in between. The CDR3 has 14 residues. CDR3 bases: TGCGCCAGCAGCTCTGACCTGGGAGGCTATGGCTACACCTTC. It encodes CASSSDLGGYGYTF.

The CDR3 spells CASSLEGTGGIYEQYF. The DNA for the CDR3 is TGCGCCAGCAGCTTGGAGGGGACAGGGGGCATATACGAGCAGTACTTC. The chain joins TRBV5-1 to TRBJ2-7; 12 bases are a match to TRBD1. CDR3 length equals 16 residues. Losses at the gene ends were 0 bases for V and 4 bases for J; bases not matched to a gene: 5. CDR1 is SGHRS, CDR2 YFSETQ, per germline.

The rearrangement joins TRBV9 to TRBJ2-3; D perhaps matches TRBD2 (6 bases). Germline loops: CDR1 SGDLS, CDR2 YYNGEE. V was shortened by 4 bases and J by 0 bases, with 9 bases between the two germline ends. This CDR3 has 14 amino acids. The CDR3 DNA reads TGTGCCAGCAGCCAAAGCGGGAGCACAGATACGCAGTATTTT. As protein: CASSQSGSTDTQYF.

V is TRBV29-1 and J is TRBJ1-2; D ambiguous. V was shortened by 1 base and J by 0 bases, with 6 bases between the two germline ends. The CDR3 is made up of 13 amino acids. CDR1 SQVTM and CDR2 ANQGSEA come from the germline V gene. The CDR3 DNA sequence: TGCAGCGTTGAAGTAGGGTCTAACTATGGCTACACCTTC. Translated: CSVEVGSNYGYTF. Full variable domain (rest looked up from reference TRBV29-1 and TRBJ1-2): SAVISQKPSRDICQRGTSLTIQCQVDSQVTMMFWYRQQPGQSLTLIATANQGSEATYESGFVIDKFPISRPNLTFSTLTVSNMSPEDSSIYLCSVEVGSNYGYTFGSGTRLTVV.

This chain joins TRBV28 and TRBJ1-2; 9 nucleotides match TRBD1. Looked up from germline, CDR1 is MDHEN and CDR2 is SYDVKM. CDR3 length: 15 residues. With V trimmed by 4 bases and J by 2 bases, 5 bases remained unmatched. This CDR3 reads CASSSGTGLNYGYTF. The CDR3 DNA sequence: TGTGCCAGCAGTTCCGGGACAGGGTTGAACTATGGCTACACCTTC.

This chain links TRBV15 with TRBJ2-1, with D maybe TRBD2 (5 bases). The germline CDR1 and CDR2 sequences are LNHNV and YYDKDF (reference sequence). The CDR3 is made up of 13 amino acids. Trimming pared 5 bases from V and 1 base from J, leaving 6 bases between. The CDR3 loop is CATSGESYNEQFF. CDR3 in DNA: TGTGCCACCAGCGGGGAGTCCTACAATGAGCAGTTCTTC.

The J gene is TRBJ2-2, the V gene TRBV13; a weak D match, TRBD2 (6 bases). The V end was cut by 3 bases, the J end by 5 bases, with 13 bases between. The V gene's germline CDR1 is PRHDT and CDR2 FYEKMQ (reference sequence). This CDR3 comprises 15 residues. The CDR3 sequence: CASSFLASGTGELFF. CDR3 coding DNA: TGTGCCAGCAGCTTTCTAGCCAGCGGGACCGGGGAGCTGTTTTTT. The full variable domain, in which reference TRBV13 and TRBJ2-2 provide the parts outside the CDR3, is AAGVIQSPRHLIKEKRETATLKCYPIPRHDTVYWYQQGPGQDPQFLISFYEKMQSDKGSIPDRFSAQQFSDYHSELNMSSLELGDSALYFCASSFLASGTGELFFGEGSRLTVL.

This chain connects TRBV28 to TRBJ1-2; 9 bases are shared with TRBD1. The CDR3 contains 18 residues. Germline-derived CDR1 and CDR2 are MDHEN and SYDVKM. Trimming at V came to 3 bases and at J to 8 bases, leaving 19 bases not matched to a gene. CDR3 sequence (DNA): TGTGCCAGCAGTTTCCGGGACAGGGTGAAGGCCCGATTGAGGGGCTACACCTTC. Encoded protein: CASSFRDRVKARLRGYTF.

The chain has TRBV19 and TRBJ2-1, with 14 bases identical to TRBD2. Germline-derived CDR1 and CDR2 are LNHDA and SQIVND (reference sequence). CDR3 size: 18 residues. The junction had 7 bases not matched to a gene; V was cut back by 5 bases and J by 1 base. CDR3 sequence: CASSAGLAGAKSYNEQFF. The CDR3 DNA follows: TGTGCCAGTAGTGCGGGACTAGCGGGAGCAAAGTCCTACAATGAGCAGTTCTTC. The whole variable domain, remainder taken from reference TRBV19 and TRBJ2-1, is DGGITQSPKYLFRKEGQNVTLSCEQNLNHDAMYWYRQDPGQGLRLIYYSQIVNDFQKGDIAEGYSVSREKKESFPLTVTSAQKNPTAFYLCASSAGLAGAKSYNEQFFGPGTRLTVL.

The V gene is TRBV7-9, the J gene TRBJ1-2; 7 nucleotides align to TRBD1. The ends lost 9 bases at V and 4 bases at J; junction bases unmatched: 5. Germline lookup yields CDR1 SEHNR and CDR2 FQNEAQ (reference sequence). This CDR3 is 12 amino acids long. CDR3 region: CASQDRLYGYTF. The CDR3 DNA sequence: TGTGCCAGTCAGGACAGGCTCTATGGCTACACCTTC.

This chain joins TRBV27 and TRBJ2-1; D possibly corresponds to TRBD2 (5 bases). V lost 3 bases and J lost 4, with 10 bases in between. Germline lookup yields CDR1 MNHEY and CDR2 SMNVEV (reference sequence). The length of the CDR3 is 14 residues. The CDR3 DNA is TGTGCCAGCAGTTTCCTAGCCGATTACAATGAGCAGTTCTTC. Amino acids: CASSFLADYNEQFF.

As DNA, the CDR3 is TGTGCCAGCAGCTCGACTAGCGGGAGTATCAACACCGGGGAGCTGTTTTTT. Translation: CASSSTSGSINTGELFF. The rearrangement links TRBV7-9 to TRBJ2-2; 12 bases line up with TRBD2. Germline V lookup: CDR1 SEHNR, CDR2 FQNEAQ (reference sequence). Losses at the gene ends were 4 bases for V and 2 bases for J; bases not matched to a gene: 5. The CDR3 has 17 residues.

This chain links TRBV6-1 with TRBJ2-7; D gene unclear. V dropped 4 bases and J dropped 5 bases, with 12 bases sitting between them. Germline lookup yields CDR1 MNHNS and CDR2 SASEGT. CDR3 length: 13 amino acids. CDR3 in amino acids: CASSVYFSDEQYF. Here the CDR3 DNA reads TGTGCCAGCAGTGTTTATTTTTCCGACGAGCAGTACTTC.

The CDR3 DNA is TGTGCCAGCAGCTTTCCGGACAGTCCCGAGCAGTACTTC. The encoded protein is CASSFPDSPEQYF. The chain couples TRBV7-2 to TRBJ2-7; D possibly corresponds to TRBD1 (6 bases). Germline values: CDR1 SGHTA, CDR2 FQGNSA. The germline V and J ends were trimmed by 3 bases and 6 bases, with 12 bases remaining between them. CDR3 size: 13 residues.

This clone was picked up one time. The chain couples TRBV9 to TRBJ2-1; tentatively, D is TRBD2 (5 bases). From germline, CDR1 is SGDLS and CDR2 YYNGEE. Trimming left V 4 bases short and J 9 bases short, with 11 bases between. The CDR3 runs to 12 residues. The CDR3 loop is CASSPIRGEQFF. CDR3 coding DNA: TGTGCCAGCAGCCCCATACGGGGTGAGCAGTTCTTC.

The V call is TRBV7-8, the J call TRBJ1-5; the D gene is possibly TRBD1 (6 bases). V shed 5 bases and J shed 6 bases, with 23 bases lying between them. CDR1 SGHVS and CDR2 FQNEAQ come from the germline V gene. The length of the CDR3 is 17 residues. As DNA, the CDR3 is TGTGCCAGCAGCGAAGAGGGAACAGGGTCGGTCGTTCAGCCCCAGCATTTT. Encoded protein: CASSEEGTGSVVQPQHF.

The chain employs TRBV10-1 and TRBJ2-5, with 7 bases matching TRBD1. Germline trimming cut 3 bases from V and 4 bases from J; bases unmatched to any gene: 8. The CDR3 has 15 amino acids. The germline CDR1 and CDR2 sequences are WNHNN and SYGVQD (reference sequence). The CDR3 here is CASSDSAGGGETQYF. For the CDR3, the DNA is TGCGCCAGCAGTGACTCCGCAGGGGGTGGAGAGACCCAGTACTTC.

The CDR3 nucleotides are TGTGCCAGCAGTCAAAAGGGACCTTATAGCTCCTACGAGCAGTACTTC. Its translation is CASSQKGPYSSYEQYF. The chain combines TRBV27 with TRBJ2-7; D is perhaps TRBD1 or TRBD2 (5 bases each). Trimming removed 5 bases from V and 0 bases from J, with 17 bases in between. The CDR3 runs to 16 residues. Germline CDR1 reads MNHEY; CDR2 reads SMNVEV (reference sequence).

The V gene is TRBV25-1, the J gene TRBJ2-5; the D is unclear. CDR1 is MGHDK and CDR2 is SYGVNS in the germline V gene. The CDR3 has 12 amino acids. Trimming left V 1 base short and J 5 bases short, with 5 bases between. In DNA form, the CDR3 reads TGTGCCAGCAGTGAATCCGATGAGACCCAGTACTTC. Protein: CASSESDETQYF.

This clone was observed a handful of times. The chain couples TRBV27 to TRBJ1-1, with 7 bases matching TRBD1. Germline loops: CDR1 MNHEY, CDR2 SMNVEV (reference sequence). Trimming cost V 2 bases and J 2 bases; bases outside gene matches: 2. This CDR3 spans 14 amino acids. CDR3 protein: CASSLHRGNTEAFF. CDR3 nucleotides: TGTGCCAGCAGTTTACACAGGGGTAACACTGAAGCTTTCTTT.

CDR3 region: CASRPSGTGGYGYTF. CDR3 sequence (DNA): TGTGCCAGCAGACCTTCCGGGACAGGGGGCTATGGCTACACCTTC. The J gene is TRBJ1-2, the V gene TRBV11-2, with 11 bases fitting TRBD1. This CDR3 spans 15 amino acids. Germline loops: CDR1 SGHAT, CDR2 FQNNGV. V gave up 6 bases and J gave up 4 bases; unmatched junction bases: 7. Variable domain in full (rest from reference TRBV11-2 and TRBJ1-2): EAGVAQSPRYKIIEKRQSVAFWCNPISGHATLYWYQQILGQGPKLLIQFQNNGVVDDSQLPKDRFSAERLKGVDSTLKIQPAKLEDSAVYLCASRPSGTGGYGYTFGSGTRLTVV.

CDR3 nucleotide sequence: TGTGCCAGCAGTTTACCGCTCGGAGCGGGAGAGTACAATGAGCAGTTCTTC. It yields the protein CASSLPLGAGEYNEQFF. This rearrangement joins TRBV28 to TRBJ2-1; the match to TRBD2 covers 8 bases. CDR3 length: 17 residues. Germline CDR1 MDHEN, CDR2 SYDVKM. With V trimmed by 2 bases and J by 4 bases, 10 bases remained unmatched.

The chain combines TRBV5-1 with TRBJ1-2, with D unresolved. The germline CDR1 and CDR2 sequences are SGHRS and YFSETQ. V was shortened by 0 bases and J by 4 bases, with 10 bases between the two germline ends. The CDR3 covers 14 residues. CDR3 in DNA: TGCGCCAGCAGCTTGGAAGGAGAGGGCTATGGCTACACCTTC. It codes for CASSLEGEGYGYTF.

This chain connects TRBV2 to TRBJ2-7; 13 bases fit TRBD2. The ends lost 4 bases at V and 4 bases at J; junction bases unmatched: 4. Germline V lookup: CDR1 SNHLY, CDR2 FYNNEI. This CDR3 contains 15 residues. The CDR3 nucleotides are TGTGCCAGCAGTGGCGGGACTAGCGGGGAATACGAGCAGTACTTC. It codes for CASSGGTSGEYEQYF.

The chain couples TRBV11-2 to TRBJ1-4; D possibly corresponds to TRBD1 (6 bases). The germline V gene encodes CDR1 SGHAT and CDR2 FQNNGV. The germline V and J ends were trimmed by 5 bases and 8 bases, with 12 bases remaining between them. This CDR3 is built from 13 residues. The CDR3 here is CASSTGTTEKLFF. Here the CDR3 DNA reads TGTGCCAGCAGCACAGGGACAACGGAAAAACTGTTTTTT.

The chain combines TRBV19 with TRBJ1-1; D is unresolved. V was shortened by 7 bases and J by 6 bases, with 27 bases between the two germline ends. The CDR3 is made up of 17 amino acids. Germline loops: CDR1 LNHDA, CDR2 SQIVND (reference sequence). The chain's CDR3 is CASNSGQYRVRPPEAFF. The CDR3 nucleotides read TGTGCCAGTAATTCGGGCCAATACAGAGTTAGACCTCCTGAAGCTTTCTTT.

The rearrangement uses TRBV5-1 and TRBJ2-7; D ambiguous. Germline values: CDR1 SGHRS, CDR2 YFSETQ. The CDR3 length is 15 residues. V was cut by 0 bases and J by 3 bases, with 13 bases left in between. The DNA for the CDR3 is TGCGCCAGCAGCTTGGATCTGACCGACCTCTACGAGCAGTACTTC. Its translation is CASSLDLTDLYEQYF.

This rearrangement joins TRBV27 to TRBJ2-7; 8 bases are a match to TRBD2. The CDR3 loop spans 15 amino acids. V trimming: 5 bases; J trimming: 3 bases; junction bases outside the gene matches: 9. In germline, CDR1 is MNHEY, CDR2 SMNVEV (reference sequence). The CDR3: CASSLRPSGFYEQYF. The CDR3 bases are TGTGCCAGCAGTCTACGTCCTAGCGGGTTCTACGAGCAGTACTTC.